This section outlines one T cell receptor (beta chain) sequence together with its context. This sample stems from a study of blood T cell repertoires in COVID-19. Looking at the study overall: From the United States, Italy and Spain came samples of acute and convalescent COVID-19.

This CDR3 comprises 15 residues. CDR1 MNHNY and CDR2 SVGAGI come from the germline V gene (reference sequence). The ends lost 6 bases at V and 4 bases at J; junction bases unmatched: 11. In the source study's methods: Amplification with reference gene primers provided the estimates of nucleated cell counts. Some clones are missing from TCRdb's copy, which holds only in-frame ones; the method was immunoSEQ multiplex PCR. From that table come the V and J calls and clone size; the DNA was used to work out D and trimming. The profile shows more than 150,000 clones, under 90% of them singletons. The TCR was taken from a human donor in a cohort sampled during active COVID-19. V usage is TRBV6-6 and J usage is TRBJ1-1, with 7 nucleotides matching TRBD1. The sample comprised peripheral blood. For the CDR3, the DNA is TGTGCCAGCAGATCCACAGACAGGGCCGGCACTGAAGCTTTCTTT. Translated, it gives CASRSTDRAGTEAFF.